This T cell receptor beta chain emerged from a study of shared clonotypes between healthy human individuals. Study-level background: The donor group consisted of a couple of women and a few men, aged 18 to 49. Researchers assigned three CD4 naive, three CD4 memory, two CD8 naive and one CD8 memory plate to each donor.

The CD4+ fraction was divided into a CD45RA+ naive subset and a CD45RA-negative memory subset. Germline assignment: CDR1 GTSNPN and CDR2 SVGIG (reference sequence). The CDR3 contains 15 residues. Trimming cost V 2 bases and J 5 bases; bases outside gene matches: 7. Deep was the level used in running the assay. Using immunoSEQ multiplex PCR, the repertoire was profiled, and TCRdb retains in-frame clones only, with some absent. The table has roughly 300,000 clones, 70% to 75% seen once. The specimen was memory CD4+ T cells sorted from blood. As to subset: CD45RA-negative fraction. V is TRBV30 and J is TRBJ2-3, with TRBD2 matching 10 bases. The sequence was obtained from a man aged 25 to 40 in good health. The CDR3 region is CAWSNLAGAGDTQYF. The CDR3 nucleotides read TGTGCCTGGAGTAACCTAGCGGGAGCGGGAGATACGCAGTATTTT.